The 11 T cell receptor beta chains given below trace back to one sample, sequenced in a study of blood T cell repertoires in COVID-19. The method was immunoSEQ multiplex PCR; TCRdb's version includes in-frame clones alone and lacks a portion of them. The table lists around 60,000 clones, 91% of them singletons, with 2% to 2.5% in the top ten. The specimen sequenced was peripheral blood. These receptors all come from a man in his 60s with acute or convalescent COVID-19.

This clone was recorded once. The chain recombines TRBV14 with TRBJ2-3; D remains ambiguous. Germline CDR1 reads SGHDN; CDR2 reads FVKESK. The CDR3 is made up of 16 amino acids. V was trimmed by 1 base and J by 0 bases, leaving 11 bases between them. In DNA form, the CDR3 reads TGTGCCAGCAGCCAAGTGGGCAGTTTTAGCACAGATACGCAGTATTTT. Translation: CASSQVGSFSTDTQYF.

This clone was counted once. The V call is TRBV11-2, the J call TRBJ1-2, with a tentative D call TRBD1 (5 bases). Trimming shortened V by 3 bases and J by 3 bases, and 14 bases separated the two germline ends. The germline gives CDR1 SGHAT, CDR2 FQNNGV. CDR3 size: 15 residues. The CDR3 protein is CASSFGGAGDYGYTF. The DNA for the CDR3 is TGTGCCAGCAGCTTCGGAGGGGCTGGAGACTATGGCTACACCTTC.

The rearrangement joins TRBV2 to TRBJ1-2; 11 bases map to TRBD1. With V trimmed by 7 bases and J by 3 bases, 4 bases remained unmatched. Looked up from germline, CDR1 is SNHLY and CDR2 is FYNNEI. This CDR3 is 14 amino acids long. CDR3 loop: CASTWGQGDYGYTF. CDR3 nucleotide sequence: TGTGCCAGCACCTGGGGACAGGGGGACTATGGCTACACCTTC.

The CDR3 DNA follows: TGTGCCAGCAGCACACTACTTTACGGGACAGGGGGCGAGTTTGGGAGTGAAAAACTGTTTTTT. Amino acids: CASSTLLYGTGGEFGSEKLFF. The V call is TRBV21-1, the J call TRBJ1-4; the table's D call of TRBD1 was not tested on the DNA. TRBV21-1 is a pseudogene locus. This CDR3 has 21 residues.

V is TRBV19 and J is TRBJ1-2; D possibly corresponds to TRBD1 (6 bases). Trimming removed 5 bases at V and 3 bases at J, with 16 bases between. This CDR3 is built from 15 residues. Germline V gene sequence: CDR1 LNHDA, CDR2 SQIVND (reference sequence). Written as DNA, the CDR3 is TGTGCCAGTAGTCCACAGGGATGGGCGGACTATGGCTACACCTTC. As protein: CASSPQGWADYGYTF.

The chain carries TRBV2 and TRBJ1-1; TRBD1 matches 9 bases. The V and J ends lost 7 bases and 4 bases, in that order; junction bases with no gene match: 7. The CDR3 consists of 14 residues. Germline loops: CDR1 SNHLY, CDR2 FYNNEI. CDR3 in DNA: TGTGCCAGCACGTGGACAGGGGTGAGCACTGAAGCTTTCTTT. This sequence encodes CASTWTGVSTEAFF.

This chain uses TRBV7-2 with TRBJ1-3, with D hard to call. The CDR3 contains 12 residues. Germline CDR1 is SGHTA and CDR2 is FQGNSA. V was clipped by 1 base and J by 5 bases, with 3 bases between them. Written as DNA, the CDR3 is TGTGCCAGCAGCTTAGGGCGAAACACCATATATTTT. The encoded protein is CASSLGRNTIYF.

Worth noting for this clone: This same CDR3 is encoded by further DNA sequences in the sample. CDR3 loop: CASSWTGGGTDTQYF. The CDR3 DNA reads TGTGCCAGCAGCTGGACAGGGGGCGGCACAGATACGCAGTATTTT. The genes are TRBV6-5 and TRBJ2-3, with 11 positions matching TRBD1. J lost 1 base, V lost 6 bases, and 3 bases had no gene match. The CDR3 extends over 15 amino acids. Per germline, CDR1 MNHEY and CDR2 SVGAGI.

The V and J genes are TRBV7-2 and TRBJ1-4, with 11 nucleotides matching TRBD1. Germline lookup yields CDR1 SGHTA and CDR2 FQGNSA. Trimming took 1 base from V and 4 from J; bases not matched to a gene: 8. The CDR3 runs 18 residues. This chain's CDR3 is CASSLVFGQGAINEKLFF. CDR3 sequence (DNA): TGTGCCAGCAGCTTAGTATTTGGACAGGGGGCGATTAATGAAAAACTGTTTTTT.

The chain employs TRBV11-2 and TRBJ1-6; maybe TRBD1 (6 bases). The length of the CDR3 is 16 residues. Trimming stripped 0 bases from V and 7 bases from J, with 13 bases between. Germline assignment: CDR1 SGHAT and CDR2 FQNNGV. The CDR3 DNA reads TGTGCCAGCAGCTTAGATTCGGGGCAGGGGAATTCACCCCTCCACTTT. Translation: CASSLDSGQGNSPLHF.

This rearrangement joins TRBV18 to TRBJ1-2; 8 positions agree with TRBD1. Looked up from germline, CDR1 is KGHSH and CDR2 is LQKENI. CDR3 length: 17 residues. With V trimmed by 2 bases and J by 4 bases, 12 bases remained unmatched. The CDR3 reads CASSPRSRTGSFYGYTF. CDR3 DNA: TGTGCCAGCTCACCAAGGAGTAGGACAGGGAGTTTCTATGGCTACACCTTC.